The 32 T cell receptor beta chains in this list originate from one sample, sequenced in a study of blood T cell repertoires in COVID-19. TCRdb keeps only in-frame clones here, not all; method: immunoSEQ multiplex PCR. The sample holds approximately 300,000 clones, 85% to 90% seen once. Sequenced: PBMCs or T cells enriched from blood (not recorded which). Source of these receptors: a woman aged 18-29 years who had recovered from COVID-19.

This sequence joins TRBV5-6 and TRBJ1-2; 8 bases fit TRBD1. The CDR3 loop spans 15 amino acids. In germline, CDR1 is SGHDT, CDR2 YYEEEE. The trim removed 3 bases at V and 2 bases at J, leaving 6 bases unmatched. The CDR3 nucleotides read TGTGCCAGCAGCTCCTGGGACAGGAAGAACTATGGCTACACCTTC. It encodes CASSSWDRKNYGYTF.

The chain combines TRBV30 with TRBJ2-3; D perhaps matches TRBD2 (6 bases). Between the trimmed V and J ends, which lost 0 bases and 1 base, there was a span of 14 bases. Germline CDR1 reads GTSNPN; CDR2 reads SVGIG (reference sequence). The CDR3 runs 16 residues. The CDR3 region is CAWSVGAGLGTDTQYF. CDR3 DNA: TGTGCCTGGAGTGTAGGGGCGGGGTTGGGCACAGATACGCAGTATTTT.

The rearrangement joins TRBV2 to TRBJ2-3; no clear D. The CDR3 covers 14 residues. CDR1 and CDR2 (germline): SNHLY, FYNNEI. V gave up 8 bases and J gave up 5 bases, with 17 bases separating them. The CDR3 protein is CASSPQAVRDTQYF. The CDR3 DNA follows: TGTGCCAGCTCTCCTCAGGCCGTAAGAGATACGCAGTATTTT.

This clone was counted a single time. This chain links TRBV2 with TRBJ1-2, with D uncertain. CDR3 size: 13 residues. Trimming pared 3 bases from V and 8 bases from J, leaving 13 bases between. The germline V gene encodes CDR1 SNHLY and CDR2 FYNNEI. CDR3 loop: CASSDTGSTGYTF. Here the CDR3 DNA reads TGTGCCAGCAGTGACACCGGGTCCACCGGCTACACCTTC.

The CDR3 loop reads CSVHTYTEAFF. DNA for the CDR3: TGCAGCGTACACACATACACTGAAGCTTTCTTT. V usage is TRBV29-1 and J usage is TRBJ1-1, with D unclear. The V gene's germline CDR1 is SQVTM and CDR2 ANQGSEA. CDR3 length: 11 residues. Trimming took 6 bases from V and 3 from J, leaving 8 bases between them.

Details on this clone: Other nucleotide sequences in the sample specify the same CDR3. The chain employs TRBV5-1 and TRBJ2-5; perhaps TRBD2 as D (5 bases). Trimming shortened V by 0 bases and J by 1 base, and 7 bases separated the two germline ends. Germline-derived CDR1 and CDR2 are SGHRS and YFSETQ. CDR3 size: 14 residues. CDR3 amino acids: CASSLGGSQETQYF. The CDR3 DNA is TGCGCCAGCAGCTTGGGAGGGTCCCAAGAGACCCAGTACTTC.

As concerns this clone: The sample carries other DNA sequences with the same CDR3. The rearrangement joins TRBV3-1 (or the pseudogene TRBV3-2) to TRBJ2-5; the match to TRBD1 covers 8 bases. CDR1 and CDR2 from the germline V gene are LGHDT and YNNKEL (reference sequence). The trim removed 0 bases at V and 6 bases at J, leaving 0 bases unmatched. This CDR3 spans 13 amino acids. The CDR3 protein is CASSQDRGQTQYF. The CDR3 region has the DNA TGTGCCAGCAGCCAAGACAGGGGGCAGACCCAGTACTTC.

The V and J genes are TRBV19 and TRBJ1-1; D is unclear. This CDR3 spans 14 amino acids. Deletions cut 5 bases from V and 6 bases from J, with 16 bases between. CDR1 is LNHDA, CDR2 SQIVND, per germline (reference sequence). The CDR3 spells CASSDLGGSSEAFF. The CDR3 DNA sequence: TGTGCCAGTAGTGACCTGGGAGGCTCCTCTGAAGCTTTCTTT.

This clone showed up just a few times. The chain employs TRBV19 and TRBJ1-5, with 8 nucleotides matching TRBD1. The CDR3 is 16 residues long. V was pared by 7 bases and J by 2 bases, with 10 bases of the junction left unmatched. Germline V gene data show CDR1 as LNHDA and CDR2 as SQIVND (reference sequence). The CDR3 coding sequence is TGTGCCAGTATGAGGACAGGGAATGAAGGCAATCAGCCCCAGCATTTT. Translation gives CASMRTGNEGNQPQHF.

This clone appeared a single time. The V call is TRBV25-1, the J call TRBJ2-5; a weak D match, TRBD2 (7 bases). CDR3 length: 14 amino acids. Trimming removed 4 bases from V and 9 bases from J, with 18 bases in between. Germline CDR1 and CDR2: MGHDK and SYGVNS. Here the CDR3 DNA reads TGTGCCAGCAGTGCGCGGGGGAGCGACAGGTCCCAGTACTTC. Amino acids: CASSARGSDRSQYF.

This chain links TRBV28 with TRBJ1-6, with D maybe TRBD1 (5 bases). Trimming shortened V by 2 bases and J by 4 bases, and 9 bases separated the two germline ends. CDR3 length: 15 residues. The germline CDR1 and CDR2 sequences are MDHEN and SYDVKM. The CDR3 nucleotides are TGTGCCAGCAGTTTACTGCAGGGATATAATTCACCCCTCCACTTT. It yields the protein CASSLLQGYNSPLHF.

Only one count was recorded for this clone. The CDR3 sequence is CASSQTTLHPSSEKLFF. The CDR3 DNA is TGTGCCAGCAGCCAAACTACCCTTCATCCAAGTAGTGAAAAACTGTTTTTT. This sequence joins TRBV3-1 (or the pseudogene TRBV3-2) and TRBJ1-4; unclear D gene. The CDR3 is 17 residues long. V dropped 2 bases and J dropped 7 bases, with 20 bases sitting between them. Germline CDR1 reads LGHDT; CDR2 reads YNNKEL (reference sequence).

As regards this clone: The sample holds other DNA sequences that translate to the same CDR3. The V call is TRBV7-9, the J call TRBJ1-4; D is perhaps TRBD1 (5 bases). The CDR3 has 12 residues. Germline CDR1 is SEHNR and CDR2 is FQNEAQ (reference sequence). The V and J ends lost 2 bases and 8 bases respectively, with 6 bases between them. CDR3 amino acids: CASSLQGEKLFF. Here the CDR3 DNA reads TGTGCCAGCAGCTTACAGGGAGAAAAACTGTTTTTT.

This chain connects TRBV5-1 to TRBJ2-3; TRBD2 matches 8 bases. In germline, CDR1 is SGHRS, CDR2 YFSETQ. The trim removed 1 base at V and 0 bases at J, leaving 4 bases unmatched. There are 16 residues in the CDR3. The CDR3 spells CASSLPLAGSTDTQYF. CDR3 coding DNA: TGCGCCAGCAGCTTGCCTCTAGCGGGTAGCACAGATACGCAGTATTTT.

This chain uses TRBV6-5 with TRBJ2-7, with D tentatively TRBD2 (6 bases). The germline V gene encodes CDR1 MNHEY and CDR2 SVGAGI. V was shortened by 6 bases and J by 5 bases, with 14 bases between the two germline ends. The CDR3 contains 13 residues. As DNA, the CDR3 is TGTGCCAGCAGCCGACTAGGTGTCGACGAGCAGTACTTC. The encoded protein is CASSRLGVDEQYF.

This rearrangement joins TRBV5-1 to TRBJ2-1; tentative D call: TRBD1 (6 bases). The germline V gene encodes CDR1 SGHRS and CDR2 YFSETQ. Deletions cut 3 bases from V and 3 bases from J, with 13 bases between. This CDR3 spans 15 amino acids. The CDR3 loop reads CASSSQGMGYNEQFF. The CDR3 DNA follows: TGCGCCAGCAGCTCACAGGGAATGGGCTACAATGAGCAGTTCTTC.

A note on this clone: One end of the junction fails to match germline, which may point to a read error. CDR3 sequence reads: CASSLDAAVTGELFF. Written as DNA, the CDR3 is TGTGCTAGCAGCTTAGATGCGGCGGTTACCGGGGAGCTGTTTTTT. The chain links TRBV7-7 to TRBJ2-2, with D uncertain. Germline V CDR1 and CDR2: SSHAT, FNYEAQ (reference sequence). The CDR3 is made up of 15 amino acids. The full variable domain, its missing parts supplied by reference TRBV7-7 and TRBJ2-2, is GAGVSQSPRYKVTKRGQDVTLRCDPISSHATLYWYQQALGQGPEFLTYFNYEAQPDKSGLPSDRFSAERPEGSISTLTIQRTEQRDSAMYRCASSLDAAVTGELFFGEGSRLTVL.

V gene TRBV28 combines with J gene TRBJ2-5; TRBD1 aligns across 8 bases. CDR3 length: 15 residues. Germline V gives CDR1 MDHEN, CDR2 SYDVKM. J gave up 1 base and V 2 bases, and 3 bases lay outside the gene matches. CDR3: CASSLDTGGQETQYF. Here the CDR3 DNA reads TGTGCCAGCAGTTTAGATACAGGGGGCCAAGAGACCCAGTACTTC.

The rearrangement uses TRBV19 and TRBJ1-2; no reliable D call. Germline V lookup: CDR1 LNHDA, CDR2 SQIVND (reference sequence). The V end was cut by 0 bases, the J end by 7 bases, with 18 bases between. This CDR3 region has 16 residues. CDR3 DNA: TGTGCCAGTAGTATAGATTTGGAAGAGGGTAGACGTGGCTACACCTTC. It encodes CASSIDLEEGRRGYTF.

The rearrangement joins TRBV24-1 to TRBJ2-2; D is possibly TRBD2 (5 bases). The germline V and J ends were trimmed by 1 base and 6 bases, with 11 bases remaining between them. The CDR3 loop spans 15 amino acids. Germline V gene lookup returns CDR1 KGHDR and CDR2 SFDVKD. CDR3 DNA: TGTGCCACCAGTGATTTACTCCGGGGAGCCGGGGAGCTGTTTTTT. Amino acid sequence: CATSDLLRGAGELFF.

The V call is TRBV5-1, the J call TRBJ2-7, with unresolved D. In germline, CDR1 is SGHRS, CDR2 YFSETQ. The CDR3 loop spans 15 amino acids. The ends were cut back, 0 bases at V and 4 bases at J, with 14 bases in the middle. CDR3 nucleotides: TGCGCCAGCAGCTTGGCCCCGAACATGAATTACGAGCAGTACTTC. It specifies CASSLAPNMNYEQYF.

The chain couples TRBV3-1 (or the pseudogene TRBV3-2) to TRBJ2-3, with TRBD2 as a possible D gene (5 bases). Trimming left V 2 bases short and J 2 bases short, with 8 bases between. The V gene's germline CDR1 is LGHDT and CDR2 YNNKEL (reference sequence). This CDR3 comprises 14 residues. CDR3 residues: CASSQRGFTDTQYF. The DNA of the CDR3 is TGTGCCAGCAGCCAACGAGGGTTCACAGATACGCAGTATTTT.

This clone was picked up a small number of times. V gene TRBV7-2 combines with J gene TRBJ1-1; TRBD1 agrees at 9 bases. Germline V gene sequence: CDR1 SGHTA, CDR2 FQGNSA. This CDR3 has 16 amino acids. V trimming: 5 bases; J trimming: 1 base; junction bases outside the gene matches: 8. The CDR3 here is CASSVQPGQGNTEAFF. CDR3 bases: TGTGCCAGCAGCGTTCAACCGGGACAGGGGAACACTGAAGCTTTCTTT.

The chain employs TRBV7-9 and TRBJ2-3, with 14 bases matching TRBD2. J lost 6 bases, V lost 5 bases, and 10 bases had no gene match. The CDR3 is 17 residues long. Germline-derived CDR1 and CDR2 are SEHNR and FQNEAQ (reference sequence). CDR3 region: CASSHRLAGGPTDTQYF. CDR3 DNA: TGTGCCAGCAGCCATAGACTAGCGGGAGGGCCTACGGATACGCAGTATTTT.

The chain links TRBV29-1 to TRBJ1-2; no clear D. The CDR3 has 12 residues. In germline, CDR1 is SQVTM, CDR2 ANQGSEA. V shed 4 bases and J shed 4 bases, with 10 bases lying between them. The CDR3, as DNA: TGCAGCGTTGTTGAGGTGCTCTATGGCTACACCTTC. It specifies CSVVEVLYGYTF.

This rearrangement joins TRBV19 to TRBJ1-5, with D maybe TRBD1 (6 bases). The V gene lost 6 bases and the J gene lost 0 bases, with 12 bases spanning the gap. This CDR3 comprises 15 residues. Germline V gives CDR1 LNHDA, CDR2 SQIVND (reference sequence). The CDR3 sequence is CASRGTSNSNQPQHF. The CDR3 bases are TGTGCCAGTAGAGGGACATCAAATAGCAATCAGCCCCAGCATTTT. Based on the CDR3 plus reference TRBV19 and TRBJ1-5, the full variable domain is DGGITQSPKYLFRKEGQNVTLSCEQNLNHDAMYWYRQDPGQGLRLIYYSQIVNDFQKGDIAEGYSVSREKKESFPLTVTSAQKNPTAFYLCASRGTSNSNQPQHFGDGTRLSIL.

A note on this clone: The sample holds other DNA sequences that translate to the same CDR3. V usage is TRBV3-1 (or the pseudogene TRBV3-2) and J usage is TRBJ2-1; 14 bases fit TRBD2. The germline CDR1 and CDR2 sequences are LGHDT and YNNKEL (reference sequence). The length of the CDR3 is 17 residues. The J segment lost 0 bases and the V segment lost 4 bases, leaving 2 bases of the junction unmatched. CDR3 sequence: CASSRGTSGSSYNEQFF. CDR3 coding DNA: TGTGCCAGCAGCCGCGGGACTAGCGGGAGCTCCTACAATGAGCAGTTCTTC.

This sequence joins TRBV2 and TRBJ1-3, with D hard to call. The germline gives CDR1 SNHLY, CDR2 FYNNEI. V was cut by 0 bases and J by 0 bases, with 6 bases left in between. The CDR3 length is 15 residues. This chain's CDR3 is CASSEAPYSGNTIYF. The CDR3 bases are TGTGCCAGCAGTGAAGCTCCTTACTCTGGAAACACCATATATTTT.

The chain joins TRBV30 to TRBJ1-2, with 7 bases lining up with TRBD1. Germline CDR1 reads GTSNPN; CDR2 reads SVGIG (reference sequence). The V segment lost 2 bases and the J segment 5 bases; nucleotides outside the gene matches: 14. This CDR3 is built from 16 residues. As DNA, the CDR3 is TGTGCCTGGAGTCAAAAGGGGGCGTCGGGAGTTTATGGCTACACCTTC. Translation gives CAWSQKGASGVYGYTF.

This clone was seen a single time. This rearrangement joins TRBV10-3 to TRBJ2-7; 7 positions match TRBD1. Germline V gives CDR1 ENHRY, CDR2 SYGVKD. V lost 6 bases to trimming and J lost 2 bases; unmatched junction nucleotides: 1. The CDR3 extends over 12 amino acids. The CDR3 DNA is TGTGCCATCAGCGGGACAGCCTACGAGCAGTACTTC. Its translation: CAISGTAYEQYF.

The chain has TRBV27 and TRBJ1-2, with 8 bases fitting TRBD1. This CDR3 is 14 amino acids long. The V and J ends lost 3 bases and 8 bases, in that order; junction bases with no gene match: 8. Looked up from germline, CDR1 is MNHEY and CDR2 is SMNVEV (reference sequence). CDR3 amino acids: CASSLAGGAGGYTF. Written as DNA, the CDR3 is TGTGCCAGCAGTTTGGCAGGGGGCGCGGGGGGCTACACCTTC.

This clone was counted at least ten times. The J gene is TRBJ1-1, the V gene TRBV3-1 (or the pseudogene TRBV3-2), with a possible D match to TRBD1 (6 bases). The length of the CDR3 is 14 residues. Trimming pared 1 base from V and 1 base from J, leaving 7 bases between. Germline loops: CDR1 LGHDT, CDR2 YNNKEL (reference sequence). CDR3: CASSQVGQNTEAFF. In DNA form, the CDR3 reads TGTGCCAGCAGCCAAGTGGGACAGAACACTGAAGCTTTCTTT.